The 21 T cell receptor beta chains reported below all come from one sample, sequenced in a study of cytomegalovirus exposure and HLA in healthy donors. The PCR was carried out with 60 Vbeta primers and 13 Jbeta primers. Measured with immunoSEQ multiplex PCR; TCRdb has only the in-frame clones, and not every one. The profile shows more than 150,000 clones, just under 80% of them singletons. Sequenced input: PBMCs. The source is a woman under 40 in good health and CMV-seropositive.

This rearrangement joins TRBV9 to TRBJ1-6; perhaps TRBD1 as D (6 bases). The CDR3 runs to 14 residues. Germline assignment: CDR1 SGDLS and CDR2 YYNGEE. V lost 0 bases to trimming and J lost 8 bases, with 9 bases between them. This CDR3 reads CASSVVGGDSPLHF. CDR3 in DNA: TGTGCCAGCAGCGTAGTAGGGGGTGATTCACCCCTCCACTTT.

The V gene is TRBV7-9, the J gene TRBJ2-5, with D hard to call. V lost 5 bases and J lost 6, with 7 bases in between. The CDR3 spans 11 residues. Germline CDR1 reads SEHNR; CDR2 reads FQNEAQ (reference sequence). The CDR3 region is CASSPQQTQYF. The CDR3 bases are TGTGCCAGCAGCCCACAACAGACCCAGTACTTC.

This chain connects TRBV5-5 to TRBJ2-7; possibly TRBD1 for D (6 bases). Germline V gives CDR1 SGHKS, CDR2 YYEKEE (reference sequence). V lost 4 bases and J lost 7, with 27 bases in between. The CDR3 is 17 amino acids. The CDR3 region is CASSPYSTGSAKGEQYF. In DNA, the CDR3 is TGTGCCAGCAGCCCGTATAGTACAGGGTCCGCGAAGGGGGAGCAGTACTTC.

This rearrangement joins TRBV6-1 to TRBJ1-4, with D perhaps matching TRBD1 (6 bases). Between the trimmed V and J ends, which lost 7 bases and 0 bases, there was a span of 12 bases. Per germline, CDR1 MNHNS and CDR2 SASEGT. The CDR3 is 15 residues long. The CDR3 DNA reads as TGTGCCAGCACTCTAGGGGGGGCAACTAATGAAAAACTGTTTTTT. Its protein product is CASTLGGATNEKLFF.

The chain combines TRBV11-3 with TRBJ2-7; 9 bases map to TRBD2. Germline V gene data show CDR1 as SGHNT and CDR2 as YENEEA. Unmatched junction bases numbered 6, after V lost 0 bases and J lost 6 bases. The CDR3 has 15 residues. The CDR3 spells CASSLDLSGSGEQYF. For the CDR3, the DNA is TGTGCCAGCAGCTTAGACCTTAGCGGGAGTGGCGAGCAGTACTTC.

The V gene is TRBV29-1, the J gene TRBJ2-3; the match to TRBD2 covers 7 bases. The CDR3 contains 15 residues. J was trimmed by 0 bases and V by 6 bases; bases with no gene match: 9. From germline, CDR1 is SQVTM and CDR2 ANQGSEA. CDR3 sequence (DNA): TGCAGCGTCTATAGGGACGGGGGGAGCACAGATACGCAGTATTTT. Amino acids: CSVYRDGGSTDTQYF.

V gene TRBV5-8 combines with J gene TRBJ1-1; D is undetermined. Trimming shortened V by 4 bases and J by 5 bases, and 6 bases separated the two germline ends. Germline V lookup: CDR1 SGHTS, CDR2 YDEGEE. The CDR3 has 11 amino acids. The CDR3 sequence: CASSPRTEAFF. The CDR3 DNA follows: TGTGCCAGCAGCCCCCGGACTGAAGCTTTCTTT. Together with reference TRBV5-8 and TRBJ1-1, the CDR3 gives the full variable domain: EAGVTQSPTHLIKTRGQQATLRCSPISGHTSVYWYQQALGLGLQFLLWYDEGEERNRGNFPPRFSGRQFPNYSSELNVNALELEDSALYLCASSPRTEAFFGQGTRLTVV.

This chain joins TRBV2 and TRBJ1-5, with TRBD1 as a possible D gene (5 bases). The length of the CDR3 is 15 residues. Between the trimmed V and J ends, which lost 4 bases and 7 bases, there was a span of 17 bases. Germline V gives CDR1 SNHLY, CDR2 FYNNEI. DNA for the CDR3: TGTGCCAGCAGTGTCGACAGCACCGGGAGCCAGCCCCAGCATTTT. It translates to CASSVDSTGSQPQHF.

The chain carries TRBV6-5 and TRBJ1-3; D is uncertain. Germline CDR1 and CDR2: MNHEY and SVGAGI. The germline V and J ends were trimmed by 1 base and 9 bases, with 10 bases remaining between them. This CDR3 spans 13 amino acids. The CDR3 DNA follows: TGTGCCAGCAGTTACTATCGGAGTTCCACCATATATTTT. It yields the protein CASSYYRSSTIYF.

Regarding this clone: The sample holds other DNA sequences that translate to the same CDR3. This chain joins TRBV19 and TRBJ1-5; D may be TRBD1 (6 bases). This CDR3 has 15 amino acids. V gave up 2 bases and J gave up 4 bases, with 12 bases separating them. Germline CDR1 and CDR2: LNHDA and SQIVND (reference sequence). The CDR3 region has the DNA TGTGCCAGTAGTATAAGGGGAACAGGGAATCAGCCCCAGCATTTT. It specifies CASSIRGTGNQPQHF.

The sample holds one count of this clone. The CDR3 nucleotides read TGCGCCAGCAGCTGGCCCGGGACAGGGCACACCGGGGAGCTGTTTTTT. Protein product: CASSWPGTGHTGELFF. The chain couples TRBV5-1 to TRBJ2-2; 9 bases map to TRBD1. Germline CDR1 SGHRS, CDR2 YFSETQ. The CDR3 sequence is 16 residues long. After removal of 3 bases from V and 3 bases from J, the junction contained 6 bases not matched to a gene.

This chain joins TRBV7-2 and TRBJ2-6, with 12 positions matching TRBD1. Per the germline V gene, CDR1 is SGHTA and CDR2 is FQGNSA. CDR3 length equals 19 residues. The V segment lost 5 bases and the J segment 0 bases; nucleotides outside the gene matches: 8. The DNA for the CDR3 is TGTGCCAGCAGCACTAGTAGGGACAGGGGGCTCTCTGGGGCCAACGTCCTGACTTTC. Its protein is CASSTSRDRGLSGANVLTF.

The CDR3 loop is CATSRDLLGPGDGYTF. The CDR3 DNA follows: TGTGCCACCAGCAGAGATTTACTAGGCCCAGGGGATGGCTACACCTTC. J is TRBJ1-2 and V is TRBV15; the D gene is possibly TRBD1 (6 bases). Germline V lookup: CDR1 LNHNV, CDR2 YYDKDF (reference sequence). Trimming shortened V by 0 bases and J by 6 bases, and 17 bases separated the two germline ends. CDR3 length equals 16 residues.

V gene TRBV6-6 combines with J gene TRBJ2-1; D might be TRBD2 (5 bases). CDR3 length: 12 residues. Germline loops: CDR1 MNHNY, CDR2 SVGAGI (reference sequence). The V end was cut by 3 bases, the J end by 9 bases, with 9 bases between. CDR3 DNA sequence: TGTGCCAGCAGTTATAGCGACGCTGAGCAGTTCTTC. Amino acids: CASSYSDAEQFF.

The chain recombines TRBV19 with TRBJ2-5; 11 bases line up with TRBD2. The CDR3 covers 14 residues. The junction had 9 bases not matched to a gene; V was cut back by 4 bases and J by 11 bases. Looked up from germline, CDR1 is LNHDA and CDR2 is SQIVND (reference sequence). CDR3 sequence reads: CASSTGTSGPMQYF. The CDR3 DNA reads as TGTGCCAGTAGTACCGGGACTAGCGGACCAATGCAGTACTTC. Based on the CDR3 plus reference TRBV19 and TRBJ2-5, the full variable domain is DGGITQSPKYLFRKEGQNVTLSCEQNLNHDAMYWYRQDPGQGLRLIYYSQIVNDFQKGDIAEGYSVSREKKESFPLTVTSAQKNPTAFYLCASSTGTSGPMQYFGPGTRLLVL.

This chain links TRBV5-1 with TRBJ2-1, with 10 nucleotides matching TRBD1. From germline, CDR1 is SGHRS and CDR2 YFSETQ. The junction had 15 bases not matched to a gene; V was cut back by 0 bases and J by 12 bases. This CDR3 contains 17 residues. CDR3 sequence: CASSLDGQGVSMGGQFF. CDR3 DNA sequence: TGCGCCAGCAGCTTGGACGGACAGGGGGTCTCCATGGGTGGGCAGTTCTTC.

V gene TRBV5-4 combines with J gene TRBJ1-2, with TRBD1 matching 7 bases. Germline V gene data show CDR1 as SGHNT and CDR2 as YYREEE (reference sequence). V trimming: 1 base; J trimming: 7 bases; junction bases outside the gene matches: 7. CDR3 size: 14 residues. This chain's CDR3 is CASSLRGGAGGYTF. CDR3 bases: TGTGCCAGCAGCTTGCGAGGGGGCGCGGGTGGCTACACCTTC. The full variable domain, completed using reference TRBV5-4 and TRBJ1-2, is ETGVTQSPTHLIKTRGQQVTLRCSSQSGHNTVSWYQQALGQGPQFIFQYYREEENGRGNFPPRFSGLQFPNYSSELNVNALELDDSALYLCASSLRGGAGGYTFGSGTRLTVV.

As regards this clone: Other DNA sequences in this specimen translate into the identical CDR3. The chain links TRBV6-5 to TRBJ1-1; tentative D call: TRBD1 (5 bases). CDR1 is MNHEY and CDR2 is SVGAGI in the germline V gene. CDR3 length equals 12 residues. V lost 4 bases, J lost 6 bases, and 9 bases lay in between. Written as DNA, the CDR3 is TGTGCCAGCAGTTCTAGGGGTCCTGAAGCTTTCTTT. Translated: CASSSRGPEAFF.

The chain has TRBV5-1 and TRBJ2-1; D is unresolved. The germline V gene has CDR1 SGHRS and CDR2 YFSETQ. Trimming cost V 2 bases and J 5 bases, with 8 bases left between them. The length of the CDR3 is 13 residues. As DNA, the CDR3 is TGCGCCAGCAGCTTCTCACTAAACAATGAGCAGTTCTTC. It specifies CASSFSLNNEQFF.

The chain joins TRBV5-6 to TRBJ2-1, with 9 positions matching TRBD2. CDR3 size: 15 residues. Trimming took 2 bases from V and 6 from J; bases not matched to a gene: 6. Germline loops: CDR1 SGHDT, CDR2 YYEEEE. The CDR3 nucleotides read TGTGCCAGCAGCTTTGCGACTAGCGGTATCAATGAGCAGTTCTTC. This encodes CASSFATSGINEQFF.

The table lists this clone with a few counts. The genes are TRBV7-3 and TRBJ1-1; D is unclear. Germline V gene sequence: CDR1 SGHTA, CDR2 FQGTGA. Trimming took off 2 bases at V and 10 bases at J, with 11 bases between the two ends. This CDR3 is built from 12 residues. CDR3 sequence: CASSLVSGGAFF. Written as DNA, the CDR3 is TGTGCCAGCAGCTTAGTATCAGGAGGAGCTTTCTTT. Full variable domain (missing parts from reference TRBV7-3 and TRBJ1-1): GAGVSQTPSNKVTEKGKYVELRCDPISGHTALYWYRQSLGQGPEFLIYFQGTGAADDSGLPNDRFFAVRPEGSVSTLKIQRTERGDSAVYLCASSLVSGGAFFGQGTRLTVV.